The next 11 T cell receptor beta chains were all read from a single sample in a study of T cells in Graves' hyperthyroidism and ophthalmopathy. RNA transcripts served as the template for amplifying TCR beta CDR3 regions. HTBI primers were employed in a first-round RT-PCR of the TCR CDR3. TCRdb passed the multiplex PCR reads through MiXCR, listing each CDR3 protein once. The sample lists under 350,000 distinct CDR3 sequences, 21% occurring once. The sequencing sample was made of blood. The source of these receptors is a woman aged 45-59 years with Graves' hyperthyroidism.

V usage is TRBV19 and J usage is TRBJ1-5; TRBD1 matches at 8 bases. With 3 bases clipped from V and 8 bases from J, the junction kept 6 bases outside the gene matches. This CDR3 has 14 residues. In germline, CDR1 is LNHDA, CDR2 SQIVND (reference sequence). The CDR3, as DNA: TGTGCCAGTAGTATGAGTGACAGGGGCAAGCCCCAGCATTTT. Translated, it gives CASSMSDRGKPQHF.

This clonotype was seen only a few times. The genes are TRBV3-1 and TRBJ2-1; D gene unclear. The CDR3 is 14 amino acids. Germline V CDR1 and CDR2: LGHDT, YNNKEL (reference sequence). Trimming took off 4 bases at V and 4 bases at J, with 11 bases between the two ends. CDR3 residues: CASSLDRSYNEQFF. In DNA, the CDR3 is TGTGCCAGCAGCCTAGATCGGTCTTACAATGAGCAGTTCTTC.

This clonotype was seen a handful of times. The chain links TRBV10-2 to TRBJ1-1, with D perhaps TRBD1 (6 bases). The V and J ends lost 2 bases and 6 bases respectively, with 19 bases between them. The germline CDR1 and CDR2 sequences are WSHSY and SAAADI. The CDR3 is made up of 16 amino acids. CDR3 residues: CASSETARGHSPEAFF. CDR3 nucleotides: TGCGCCAGCAGTGAGACCGCGCGGGGGCACTCCCCTGAAGCTTTCTTT.

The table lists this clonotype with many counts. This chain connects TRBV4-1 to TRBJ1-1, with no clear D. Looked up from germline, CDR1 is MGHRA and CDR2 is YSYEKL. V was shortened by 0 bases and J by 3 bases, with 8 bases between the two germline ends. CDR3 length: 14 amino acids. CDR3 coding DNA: TGCGCCAGCAGCCAAGATCCTAGGGACACTGAAGCTTTCTTT. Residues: CASSQDPRDTEAFF.

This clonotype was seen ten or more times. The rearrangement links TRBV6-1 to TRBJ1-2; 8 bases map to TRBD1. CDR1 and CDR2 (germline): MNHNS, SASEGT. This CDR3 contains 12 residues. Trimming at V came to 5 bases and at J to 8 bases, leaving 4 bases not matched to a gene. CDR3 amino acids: CASSRDRTGYTF. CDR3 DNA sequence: TGTGCCAGCAGTCGGGACAGGACGGGCTACACCTTC.

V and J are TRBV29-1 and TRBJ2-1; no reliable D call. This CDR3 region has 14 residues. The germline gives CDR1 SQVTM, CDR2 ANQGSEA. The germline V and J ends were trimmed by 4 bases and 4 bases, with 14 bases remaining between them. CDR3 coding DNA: TGCAGCGTTGCTCAGTCTTTGGGGTACAATGAGCAGTTCTTC. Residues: CSVAQSLGYNEQFF.

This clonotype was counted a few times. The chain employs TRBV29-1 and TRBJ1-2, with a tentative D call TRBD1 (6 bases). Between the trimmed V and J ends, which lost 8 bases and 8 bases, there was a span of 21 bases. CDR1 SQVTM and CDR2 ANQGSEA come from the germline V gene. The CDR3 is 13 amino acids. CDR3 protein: CSTYGGQGKGYTF. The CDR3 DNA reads TGCAGCACCTATGGCGGCCAGGGGAAAGGCTACACCTTC.

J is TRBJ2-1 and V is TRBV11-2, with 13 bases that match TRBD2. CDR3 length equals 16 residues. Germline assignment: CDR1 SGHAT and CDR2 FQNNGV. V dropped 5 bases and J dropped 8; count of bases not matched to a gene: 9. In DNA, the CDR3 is TGTGCCAGCAGCCAGTTTCCCGGACTAGCGGGAGATGAGCAGTTCTTC. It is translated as CASSQFPGLAGDEQFF.

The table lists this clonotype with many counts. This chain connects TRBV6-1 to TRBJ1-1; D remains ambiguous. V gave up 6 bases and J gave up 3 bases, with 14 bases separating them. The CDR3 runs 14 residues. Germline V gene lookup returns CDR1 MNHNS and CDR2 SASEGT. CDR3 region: CASSLERADTEAFF. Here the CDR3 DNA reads TGTGCCAGCAGCCTTGAGAGGGCAGACACTGAAGCTTTCTTT.

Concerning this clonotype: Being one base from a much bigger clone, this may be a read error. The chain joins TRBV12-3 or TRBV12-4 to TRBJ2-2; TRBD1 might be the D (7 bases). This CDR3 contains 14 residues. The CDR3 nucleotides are TGTACCAGCAGTCAGACAGGGAGGACCGGGGAGCTGTTTTTT. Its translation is CTSSQTGRTGELFF.

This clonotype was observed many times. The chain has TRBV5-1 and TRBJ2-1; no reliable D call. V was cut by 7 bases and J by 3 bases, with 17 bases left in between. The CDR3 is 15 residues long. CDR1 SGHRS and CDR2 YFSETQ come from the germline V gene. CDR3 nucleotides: TGCGCCAGCCTTTTGGGCTCCGGAAACTACAATGAGCAGTTCTTC. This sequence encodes CASLLGSGNYNEQFF.